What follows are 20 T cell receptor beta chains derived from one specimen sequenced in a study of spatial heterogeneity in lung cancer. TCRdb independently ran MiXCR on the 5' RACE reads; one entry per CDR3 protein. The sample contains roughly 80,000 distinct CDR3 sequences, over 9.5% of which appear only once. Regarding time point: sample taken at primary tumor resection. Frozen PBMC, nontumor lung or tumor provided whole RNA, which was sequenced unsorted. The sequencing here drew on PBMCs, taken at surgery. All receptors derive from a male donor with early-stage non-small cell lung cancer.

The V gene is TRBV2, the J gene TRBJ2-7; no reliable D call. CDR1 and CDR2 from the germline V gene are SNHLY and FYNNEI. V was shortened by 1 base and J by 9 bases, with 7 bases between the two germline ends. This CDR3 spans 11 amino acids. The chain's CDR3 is CASSEDAWQYF. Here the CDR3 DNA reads TGTGCCAGCAGTGAAGACGCCTGGCAGTACTTC.

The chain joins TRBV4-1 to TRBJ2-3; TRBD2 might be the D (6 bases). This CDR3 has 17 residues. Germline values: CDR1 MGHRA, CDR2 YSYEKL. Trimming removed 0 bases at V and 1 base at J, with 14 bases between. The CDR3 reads CASSQDRRGVGTDTQYF. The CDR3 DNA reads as TGCGCCAGCAGCCAAGATCGGAGGGGCGTCGGCACAGATACGCAGTATTTT.

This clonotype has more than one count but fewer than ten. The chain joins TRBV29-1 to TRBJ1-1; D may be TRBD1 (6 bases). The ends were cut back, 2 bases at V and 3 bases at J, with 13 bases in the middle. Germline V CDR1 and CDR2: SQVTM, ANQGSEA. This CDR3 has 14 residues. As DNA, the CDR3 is TGCAGCGTTGAAATACAGGGTTCCCACACTGAAGCTTTCTTT. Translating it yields CSVEIQGSHTEAFF.

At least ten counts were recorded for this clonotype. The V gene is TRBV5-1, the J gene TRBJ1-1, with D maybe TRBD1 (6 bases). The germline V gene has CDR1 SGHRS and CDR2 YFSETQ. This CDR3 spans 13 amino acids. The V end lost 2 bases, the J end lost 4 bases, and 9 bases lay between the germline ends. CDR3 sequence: CASSLQGSTEAFF. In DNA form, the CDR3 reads TGCGCCAGCAGCTTACAGGGATCCACTGAAGCTTTCTTT.

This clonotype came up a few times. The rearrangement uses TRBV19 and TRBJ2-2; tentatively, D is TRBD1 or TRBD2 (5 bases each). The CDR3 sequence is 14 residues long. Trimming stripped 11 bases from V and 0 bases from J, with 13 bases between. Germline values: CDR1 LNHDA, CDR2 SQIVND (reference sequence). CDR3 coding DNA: TGTGCCTCCTCGGGGCAAGCGAACACCGGGGAGCTGTTTTTT. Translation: CASSGQANTGELFF.

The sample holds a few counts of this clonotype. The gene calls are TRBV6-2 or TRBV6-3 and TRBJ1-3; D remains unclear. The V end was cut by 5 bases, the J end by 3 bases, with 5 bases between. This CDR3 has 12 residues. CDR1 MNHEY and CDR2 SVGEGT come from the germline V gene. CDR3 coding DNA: TGTGCCAGCAGTCTTGATGGAAACACCATATATTTT. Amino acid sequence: CASSLDGNTIYF.

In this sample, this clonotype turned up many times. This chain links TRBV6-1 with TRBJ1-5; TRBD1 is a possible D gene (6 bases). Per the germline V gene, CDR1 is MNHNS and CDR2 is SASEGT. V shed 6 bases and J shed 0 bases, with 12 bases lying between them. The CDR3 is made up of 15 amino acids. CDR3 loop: CASRGADFSNQPQHF. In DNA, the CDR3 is TGTGCCAGCAGGGGGGCAGATTTTAGCAATCAGCCCCAGCATTTT.

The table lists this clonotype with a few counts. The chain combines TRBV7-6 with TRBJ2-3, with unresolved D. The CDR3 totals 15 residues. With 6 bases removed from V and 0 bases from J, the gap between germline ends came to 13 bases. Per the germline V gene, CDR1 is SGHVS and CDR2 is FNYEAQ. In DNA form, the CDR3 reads TGTGCCAGCAGGCCTACTTCTACTAGCACAGATACGCAGTATTTT. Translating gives CASRPTSTSTDTQYF.

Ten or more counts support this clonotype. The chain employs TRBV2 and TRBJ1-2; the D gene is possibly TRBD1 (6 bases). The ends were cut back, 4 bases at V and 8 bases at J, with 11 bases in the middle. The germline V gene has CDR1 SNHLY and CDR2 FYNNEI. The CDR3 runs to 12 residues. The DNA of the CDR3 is TGTGCCAGCAGTGGGAACAGGGACGGCTACACCTTC. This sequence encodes CASSGNRDGYTF. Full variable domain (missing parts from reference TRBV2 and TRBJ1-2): EPEVTQTPSHQVTQMGQEVILRCVPISNHLYFYWYRQILGQKVEFLVSFYNNEISEKSEIFDDQFSVERPDGSNFTLKIRSTKLEDSAMYFCASSGNRDGYTFGSGTRLTVV.

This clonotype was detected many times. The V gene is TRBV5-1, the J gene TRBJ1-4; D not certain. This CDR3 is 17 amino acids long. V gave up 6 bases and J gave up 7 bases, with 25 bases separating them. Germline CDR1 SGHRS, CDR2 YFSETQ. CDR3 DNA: TGCGCCAGCACCCAGGTTGGTCCGGCAACTATCGGTGAAAAACTGTTTTTT. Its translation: CASTQVGPATIGEKLFF.

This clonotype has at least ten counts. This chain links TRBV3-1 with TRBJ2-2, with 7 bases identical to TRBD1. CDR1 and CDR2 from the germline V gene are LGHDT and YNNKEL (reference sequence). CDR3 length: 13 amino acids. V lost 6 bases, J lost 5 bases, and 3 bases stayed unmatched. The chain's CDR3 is CASSTRGTGELFF. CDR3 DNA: TGTGCCAGCAGTACCAGGGGGACCGGGGAGCTGTTTTTT.

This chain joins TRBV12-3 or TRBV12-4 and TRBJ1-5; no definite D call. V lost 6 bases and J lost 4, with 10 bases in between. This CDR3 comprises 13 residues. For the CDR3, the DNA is TGTGCCAGCAGGTTCGACGGTAATCAGCCCCAGCATTTT. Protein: CASRFDGNQPQHF.

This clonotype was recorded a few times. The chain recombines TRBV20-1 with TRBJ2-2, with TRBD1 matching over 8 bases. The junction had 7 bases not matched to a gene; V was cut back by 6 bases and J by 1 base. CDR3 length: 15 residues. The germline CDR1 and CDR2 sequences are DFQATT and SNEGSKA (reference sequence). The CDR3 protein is CSAEAGTGNTGELFF. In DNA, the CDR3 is TGCAGTGCCGAGGCGGGGACAGGGAACACCGGGGAGCTGTTTTTT.

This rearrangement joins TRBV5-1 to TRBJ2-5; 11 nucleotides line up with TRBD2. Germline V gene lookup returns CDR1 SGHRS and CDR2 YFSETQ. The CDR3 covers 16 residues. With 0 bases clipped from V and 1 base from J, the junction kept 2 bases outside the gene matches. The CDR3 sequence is CASSLASGGPQETQYF. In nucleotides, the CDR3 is TGCGCCAGCAGCTTGGCTAGCGGGGGGCCCCAAGAGACCCAGTACTTC.

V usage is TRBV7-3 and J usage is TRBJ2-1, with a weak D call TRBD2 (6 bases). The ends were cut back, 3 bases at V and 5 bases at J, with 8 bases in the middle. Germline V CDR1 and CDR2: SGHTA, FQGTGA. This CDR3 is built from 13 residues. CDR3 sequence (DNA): TGTGCCAGCAGCTTGGGACTGCACAATGAGCAGTTCTTC. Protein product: CASSLGLHNEQFF.

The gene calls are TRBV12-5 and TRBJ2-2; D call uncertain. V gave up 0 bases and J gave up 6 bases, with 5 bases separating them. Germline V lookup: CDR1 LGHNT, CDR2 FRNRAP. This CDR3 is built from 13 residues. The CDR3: CASGLVPAGELFF. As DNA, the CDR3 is TGTGCTAGTGGTTTGGTACCCGCCGGGGAGCTGTTTTTT.

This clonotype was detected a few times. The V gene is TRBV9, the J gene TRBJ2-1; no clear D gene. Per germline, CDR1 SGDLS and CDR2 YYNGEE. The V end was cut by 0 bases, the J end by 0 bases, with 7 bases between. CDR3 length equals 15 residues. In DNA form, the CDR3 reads TGTGCCAGCAGCGTAGAGGCGCACTCCTACAATGAGCAGTTCTTC. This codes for CASSVEAHSYNEQFF.

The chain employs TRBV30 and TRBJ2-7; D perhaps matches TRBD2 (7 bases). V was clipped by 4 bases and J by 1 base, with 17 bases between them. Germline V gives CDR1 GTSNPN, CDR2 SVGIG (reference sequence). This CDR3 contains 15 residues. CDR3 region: CAWMKGRGESYEQYF. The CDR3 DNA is TGTGCCTGGATGAAGGGGAGGGGGGAGTCCTACGAGCAGTACTTC.

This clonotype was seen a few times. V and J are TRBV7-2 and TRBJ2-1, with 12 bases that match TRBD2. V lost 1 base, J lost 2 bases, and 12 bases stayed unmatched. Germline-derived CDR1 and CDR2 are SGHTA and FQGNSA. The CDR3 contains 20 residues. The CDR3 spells CASSLEGASGRARTYNEQFF. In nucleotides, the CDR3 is TGTGCCAGCAGCTTAGAGGGCGCTAGCGGGAGGGCCAGGACCTACAATGAGCAGTTCTTC.

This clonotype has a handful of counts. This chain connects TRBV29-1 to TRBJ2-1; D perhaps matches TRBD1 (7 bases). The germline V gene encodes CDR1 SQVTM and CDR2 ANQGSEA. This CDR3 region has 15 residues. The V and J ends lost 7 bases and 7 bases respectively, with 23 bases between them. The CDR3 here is CSGSISAGGGNEQFF. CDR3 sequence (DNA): TGCAGCGGGTCGATATCGGCAGGGGGAGGTAATGAGCAGTTCTTC.